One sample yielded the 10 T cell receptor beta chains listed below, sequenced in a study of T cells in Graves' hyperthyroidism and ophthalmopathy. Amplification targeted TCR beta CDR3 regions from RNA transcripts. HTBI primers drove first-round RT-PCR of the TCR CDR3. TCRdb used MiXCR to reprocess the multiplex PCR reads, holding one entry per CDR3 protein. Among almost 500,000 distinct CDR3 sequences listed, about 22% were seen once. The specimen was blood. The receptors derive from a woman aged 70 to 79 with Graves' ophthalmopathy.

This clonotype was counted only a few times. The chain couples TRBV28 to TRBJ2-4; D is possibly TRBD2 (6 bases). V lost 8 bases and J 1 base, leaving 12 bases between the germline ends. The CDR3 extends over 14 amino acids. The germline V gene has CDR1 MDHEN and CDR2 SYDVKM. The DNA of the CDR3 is TGTGCCAGCGCAGCGGGTTCGGCCAAAAACATTCAGTACTTC. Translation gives CASAAGSAKNIQYF. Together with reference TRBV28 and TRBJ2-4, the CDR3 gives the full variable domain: DVKVTQSSRYLVKRTGEKVFLECVQDMDHENMFWYRQDPGLGLRLIYFSYDVKMKEKGDIPEGYSVSREKKERFSLILESASTNQTSMYLCASAAGSAKNIQYFGAGTRLSVL.

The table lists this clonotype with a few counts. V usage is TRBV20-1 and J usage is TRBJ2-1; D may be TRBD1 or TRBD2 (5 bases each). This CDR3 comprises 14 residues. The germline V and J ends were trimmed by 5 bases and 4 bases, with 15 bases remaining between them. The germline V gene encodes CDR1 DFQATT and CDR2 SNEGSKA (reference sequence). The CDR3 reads CSAQIRDRYNEQFF. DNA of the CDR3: TGCAGTGCTCAGATCCGGGACCGATACAATGAGCAGTTCTTC.

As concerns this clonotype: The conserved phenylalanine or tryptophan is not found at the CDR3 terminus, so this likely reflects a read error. The CDR3 bases are TGTGCCTGGAGAGCTCTTGGGGGGGCGACTGAAGCTTTCCTT. It yields the protein CAWRALGGATEAFL. This chain joins TRBV30 and TRBJ1-1, with D possibly TRBD1 on 6 matching bases. The CDR3 totals 14 residues. CDR1 GTSNPN and CDR2 SVGIG come from the germline V gene (reference sequence). The V end was cut by 3 bases, the J end by 5 bases, with 16 bases between.

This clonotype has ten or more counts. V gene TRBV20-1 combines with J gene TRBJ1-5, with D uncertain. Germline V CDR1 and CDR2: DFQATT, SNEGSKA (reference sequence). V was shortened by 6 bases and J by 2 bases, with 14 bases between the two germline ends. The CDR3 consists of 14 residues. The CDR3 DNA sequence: TGCAGTGCCCTTCCCGGGCGGCGCAATCAGCCCCAGCATTTT. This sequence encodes CSALPGRRNQPQHF.

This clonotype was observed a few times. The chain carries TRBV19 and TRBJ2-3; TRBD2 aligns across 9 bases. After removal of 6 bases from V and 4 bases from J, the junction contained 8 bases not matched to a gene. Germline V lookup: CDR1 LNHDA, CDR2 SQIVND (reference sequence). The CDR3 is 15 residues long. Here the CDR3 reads CASRRLAEAADTQYF. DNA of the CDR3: TGTGCCAGTAGACGACTAGCGGAGGCGGCAGATACGCAGTATTTT. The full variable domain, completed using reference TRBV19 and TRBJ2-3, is DGGITQSPKYLFRKEGQNVTLSCEQNLNHDAMYWYRQDPGQGLRLIYYSQIVNDFQKGDIAEGYSVSREKKESFPLTVTSAQKNPTAFYLCASRRLAEAADTQYFGPGTRLTVL.

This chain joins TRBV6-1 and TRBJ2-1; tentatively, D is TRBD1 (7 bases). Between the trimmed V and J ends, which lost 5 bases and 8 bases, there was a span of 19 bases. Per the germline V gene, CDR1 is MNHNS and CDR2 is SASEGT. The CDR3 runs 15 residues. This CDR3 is CASSTALGGGHEQFF. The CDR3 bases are TGTGCCAGCAGTACAGCTCTAGGAGGGGGCCATGAGCAGTTCTTC.

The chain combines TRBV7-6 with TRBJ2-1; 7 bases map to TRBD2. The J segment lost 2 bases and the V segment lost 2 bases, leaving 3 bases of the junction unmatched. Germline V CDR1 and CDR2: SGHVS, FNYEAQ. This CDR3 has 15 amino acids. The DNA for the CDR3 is TGTGCCAGCAGCTTACGAGCGGGACCCTACAATGAGCAGTTCTTC. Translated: CASSLRAGPYNEQFF.

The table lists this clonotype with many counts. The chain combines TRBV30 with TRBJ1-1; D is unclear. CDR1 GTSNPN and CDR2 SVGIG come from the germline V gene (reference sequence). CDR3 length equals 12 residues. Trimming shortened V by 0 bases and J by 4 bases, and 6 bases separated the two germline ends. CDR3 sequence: CAWSVHGTEAFF. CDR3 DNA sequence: TGTGCCTGGAGTGTACATGGCACTGAAGCTTTCTTT.

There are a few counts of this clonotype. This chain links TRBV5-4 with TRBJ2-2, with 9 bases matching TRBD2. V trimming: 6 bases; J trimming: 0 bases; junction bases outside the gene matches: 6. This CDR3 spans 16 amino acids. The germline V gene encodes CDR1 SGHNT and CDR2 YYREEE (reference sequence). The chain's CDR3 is CASMGASGANTGELFF. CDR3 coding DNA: TGTGCCAGCATGGGGGCTAGCGGGGCGAACACCGGGGAGCTGTTTTTT.

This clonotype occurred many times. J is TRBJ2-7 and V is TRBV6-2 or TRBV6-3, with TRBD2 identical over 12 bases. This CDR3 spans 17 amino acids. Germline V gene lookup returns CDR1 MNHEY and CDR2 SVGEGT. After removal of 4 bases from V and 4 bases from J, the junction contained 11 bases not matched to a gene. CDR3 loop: CASSSVPRTSGIYEQYF. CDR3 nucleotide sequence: TGTGCCAGCAGTTCCGTCCCAAGGACTAGCGGGATATACGAGCAGTACTTC.